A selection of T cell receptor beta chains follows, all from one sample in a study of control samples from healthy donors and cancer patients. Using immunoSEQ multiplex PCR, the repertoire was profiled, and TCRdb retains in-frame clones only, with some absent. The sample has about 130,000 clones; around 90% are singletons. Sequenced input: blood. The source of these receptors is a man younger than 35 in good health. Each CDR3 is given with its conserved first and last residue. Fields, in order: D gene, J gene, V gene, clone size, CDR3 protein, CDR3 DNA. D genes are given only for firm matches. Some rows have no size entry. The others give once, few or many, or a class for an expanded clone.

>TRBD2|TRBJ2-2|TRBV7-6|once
CASSLTSGLNTGELFF
TGTGCCAGCAGCCTCACTAGCGGTCTGAACACCGGGGAGCTGTTTTTT
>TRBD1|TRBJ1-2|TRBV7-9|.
CASMDRGRNYGYTF
TGTGCCTCCATGGACAGGGGGCGGAACTATGGCTACACCTTC
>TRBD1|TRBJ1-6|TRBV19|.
CATLDRARSYNSPLHF
TGTGCCACCCTAGACAGGGCGCGCTCCTATAATTCACCCCTCCACTTT
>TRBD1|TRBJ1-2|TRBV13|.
CASSLGGQVIYGYTF
TGTGCCAGCAGCTTGGGGGGACAGGTGATCTATGGCTACACCTTC
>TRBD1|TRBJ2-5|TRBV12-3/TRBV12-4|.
CASENGTEETQYF
TGTGCCAGCGAGAACGGGACAGAAGAGACCCAGTACTTC
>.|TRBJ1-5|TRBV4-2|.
CASSQADRESNQPQHF
TGTGCCAGCAGCCAAGCGGACCGCGAGAGCAATCAGCCCCAGCATTTT
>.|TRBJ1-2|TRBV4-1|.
CASSQEILIYGYTF
TGCGCCAGCAGCCAAGAAATACTCATCTATGGCTACACCTTC
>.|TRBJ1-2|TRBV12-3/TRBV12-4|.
CASSPRVNYGYTF
TGTGCCAGCAGTCCCAGAGTAAACTATGGCTACACCTTC
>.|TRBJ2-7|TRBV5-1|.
CASSLAGQIYEQYF
TGCGCCAGCAGCTTGGCCGGGCAGATCTACGAGCAGTACTTC
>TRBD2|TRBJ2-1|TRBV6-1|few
CASSEEAGGYNEQFF
TGTGCCAGCAGTGAAGAAGCGGGGGGCTACAATGAGCAGTTCTTC
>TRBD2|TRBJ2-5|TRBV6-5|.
CASSSGLAGIQETQYF
TGTGCCAGCAGTTCGGGACTAGCGGGGATCCAAGAGACCCAGTACTTC
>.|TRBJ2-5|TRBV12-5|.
CASGLGINIQETQYF
TGTGCTAGTGGTTTAGGTATCAATATACAAGAGACCCAGTACTTC
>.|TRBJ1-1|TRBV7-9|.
CASSLPGTEAFF
TGTGCCAGCAGCTTGCCGGGCACTGAAGCTTTCTTT
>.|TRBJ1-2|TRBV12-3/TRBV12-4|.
CASSQQGFYGYTF
TGTGCCAGCAGTCAACAGGGATTCTATGGCTACACCTTC
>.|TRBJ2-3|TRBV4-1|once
CASSLRVPPDTQYF
TGCGCCAGCAGTCTCCGGGTCCCACCAGATACGCAGTATTTT
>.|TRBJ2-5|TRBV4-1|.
CASSHPREQETQYF
TGCGCCAGCAGCCATCCCCGGGAGCAAGAGACCCAGTACTTC
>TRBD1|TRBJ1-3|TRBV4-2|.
CASSQEDRAGNTIYF
TGTGCCAGCAGCCAAGAGGACAGGGCAGGAAACACCATATATTTT
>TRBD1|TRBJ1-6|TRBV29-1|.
CSATWGTARNSPLHF
TGCAGCGCGACCTGGGGGACAGCTCGAAATTCACCCCTCCACTTT
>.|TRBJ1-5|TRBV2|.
CASRSNQPQHF
TGTGCCAGCAGATCCAATCAGCCCCAGCATTTT
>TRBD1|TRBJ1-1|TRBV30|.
CAWSGQGNTEAFF
TGTGCCTGGAGCGGACAGGGGAACACTGAAGCTTTCTTT
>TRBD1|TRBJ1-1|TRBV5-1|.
CASSPQGPVNTEAFF
TGCGCCAGCAGCCCACAGGGGCCAGTGAACACTGAAGCTTTCTTT
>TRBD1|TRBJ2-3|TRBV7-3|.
CASSLGTATGQGDTQYF
TGTGCCAGCAGCTTGGGGACCGCAACGGGACAGGGCGATACGCAGTATTTT
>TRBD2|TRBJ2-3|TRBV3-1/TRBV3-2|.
CASSQEVPGTSYTDTQYF
TGTGCCAGCAGCCAAGAGGTCCCCGGGACTAGCTACACAGATACGCAGTATTTT
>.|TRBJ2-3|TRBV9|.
CASSHRPDRGRSTDTQYF
TGTGCCAGCAGCCATCGTCCAGATCGCGGGCGTAGCACAGATACGCAGTATTTT
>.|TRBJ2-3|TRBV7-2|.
CASTPRTGTDTQYF
TGTGCCAGCACGCCGAGGACTGGCACAGATACGCAGTATTTT
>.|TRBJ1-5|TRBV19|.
CASSGRGADQPQHF
TGTGCCAGCTCCGGGCGGGGGGCGGATCAGCCCCAGCATTTT
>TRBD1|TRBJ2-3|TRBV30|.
CAWIKQGARDTQYF
TGTGCCTGGATCAAACAGGGGGCTAGGGATACGCAGTATTTT
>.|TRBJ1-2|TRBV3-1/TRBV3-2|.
CASSQDGPSLPKLYGYTF
TGTGCCAGCAGCCAAGATGGCCCGTCTTTACCGAAACTTTATGGCTACACCTTC
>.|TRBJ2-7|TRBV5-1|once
CASSPINVGEQYF
TGCGCCAGCAGCCCTATTAACGTAGGCGAGCAGTACTTC
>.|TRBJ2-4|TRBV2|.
CASRRVRPKNIQYF
TGTGCCAGCAGGAGGGTCCGACCCAAAAACATTCAGTACTTC
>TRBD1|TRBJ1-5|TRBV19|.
CASMGGTGGFRNQPQHF
TGTGCCAGTATGGGTGGGACAGGGGGTTTTCGCAATCAGCCCCAGCATTTT
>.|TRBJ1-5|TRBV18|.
CASSERDQPQHF
TGTGCCAGCTCTGAAAGAGATCAGCCCCAGCATTTT
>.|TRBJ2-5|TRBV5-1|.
CASSLVVRQETQYF
TGCGCCAGCAGCTTGGTTGTCCGCCAAGAGACCCAGTACTTC
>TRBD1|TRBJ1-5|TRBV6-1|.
CASSEDGTGNQPQHF
TGTGCCAGCAGTGAAGACGGGACAGGCAATCAGCCCCAGCATTTT
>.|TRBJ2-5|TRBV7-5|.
CARSLGTARGKTQYF
TGTGCCAGAAGCCTTGGGACAGCTAGAGGGAAGACCCAGTACTTC
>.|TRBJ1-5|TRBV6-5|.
CASRGTIYSNQPQHF
TGTGCCAGCAGGGGGACAATTTATAGCAATCAGCCCCAGCATTTT
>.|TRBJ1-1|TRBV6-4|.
CASKWATTNTEAFF
TGTGCCAGCAAATGGGCTACTACGAACACTGAAGCTTTCTTT
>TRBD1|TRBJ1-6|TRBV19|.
CASSISGQGVSPLHF
TGTGCCAGTAGTATCTCTGGACAGGGGGTTTCACCCCTCCACTTT
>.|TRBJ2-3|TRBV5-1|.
CASSLEVLTDTQYF
TGCGCCAGCAGCTTGGAGGTCCTCACAGATACGCAGTATTTT
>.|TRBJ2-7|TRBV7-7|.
CASSLARGEVYEQYF
TGTGCCAGCAGCTTAGCCAGGGGCGAGGTATACGAGCAGTACTTC
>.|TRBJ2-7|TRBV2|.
CASSRTSYEQYF
TGTGCCAGCAGCCGAACGTCCTACGAGCAGTACTTC
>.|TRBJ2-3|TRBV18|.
CASSTLPSSTDTQYF
TGTGCCAGCTCAACTCTACCGTCTAGCACAGATACGCAGTATTTT